This T cell receptor (beta chain) was found in a study of T cells after yellow fever vaccination. The overall study: Low-cell-number fractions underwent preparation using SMART-Seq v4 Ultra Low Input. Study-wide results and caveats: Most clones from primary vaccination were detected again post-booster (roughly 96% CD4, roughly 85% CD8). Bulk-population clonotypes that are abundant could appear as contaminants in FACS-sorted repertoires. The CD4 and CD8 compartments had a small share of their clonotypes in common.

Via MiXCR, TCRdb re-called the 5' RACE reads, giving one row per CDR3 protein. This table has 500,000 to 700,000 distinct CDR3 sequences, 15% to 20% appearing once. This clonotype was counted a few times. Its antigen is undetermined. The sequence was collected from a man aged 25-45 years who received the YFV17D yellow fever vaccine. This sample comprised PBMCs, obtained 15 days after the yellow fever booster vaccination.

Written as DNA, the CDR3 is TGCGCCAGCAGCTTGAGCGGGAGAGGGGGAGATACGCAGTATTTT. This encodes CASSLSGRGGDTQYF. The chain uses TRBV5-1 and TRBJ2-3; 8 nucleotides match TRBD2. There are 15 residues in the CDR3. The germline V gene has CDR1 SGHRS and CDR2 YFSETQ. The V segment lost 1 base and the J segment 5 bases; nucleotides outside the gene matches: 6.